These T cell receptor beta chains were read from a single sample in a study of T-cell memory formation after mild COVID-19. TCRdb itself ran the 5' RACE reads through MiXCR, one entry per CDR3 protein. The profile covers just over 50,000 distinct CDR3 sequences, with over 8.5% appearing a single time and about an eighth taken by the ten largest. The sequencing sample was made of PBMCs or a T cell subset sorted from them (not recorded which). The receptors stem from an adult woman who had mild COVID-19 (a few samples of this study predate the infection). Cell type and time point are not known. Both conserved end residues are part of each CDR3. Each record gives: clone size, V gene, J gene, D gene, CDR3 protein, CDR3 DNA. The D gene is left open where the match is weak. Only some rows state a clone size, as once, few, many or a class for expanded clones.

clone_size: few
v_call: TRBV15
j_call: TRBJ2-4
d_call: -
cdr3_aa: CATSSSRSSGIQYF
cdr3_nt: TGTGCCACCAGCAGTAGCCGATCCTCCGGCATTCAGTACTTC

clone_size: many
v_call: TRBV6-2/TRBV6-3
j_call: TRBJ2-1
d_call: -
cdr3_aa: CASSYEFSSYNEQFF
cdr3_nt: TGTGCCAGCAGTTACGAGTTCAGCTCCTACAATGAGCAGTTCTTC

clone_size: -
v_call: TRBV2
j_call: TRBJ1-6
d_call: -
cdr3_aa: CASSGQWNSPLHF
cdr3_nt: TGTGCCAGCAGTGGGCAGTGGAATTCACCCCTCCACTTT

clone_size: -
v_call: TRBV18
j_call: TRBJ1-1
d_call: TRBD1
cdr3_aa: CASSPRQGGGTEAFF
cdr3_nt: TGTGCCAGCTCACCGCGACAGGGTGGGGGGACTGAAGCTTTCTTT

clone_size: few
v_call: TRBV5-5
j_call: TRBJ2-3
d_call: -
cdr3_aa: CASSLLGAGSTDTQYF
cdr3_nt: TGTGCCAGCAGCTTGTTGGGGGCCGGAAGCACAGATACGCAGTATTTT

clone_size: -
v_call: TRBV5-1
j_call: TRBJ2-5
d_call: -
cdr3_aa: CASIIGLGVQETQYF
cdr3_nt: TGCGCCAGCATTATTGGACTGGGAGTTCAAGAGACCCAGTACTTC

clone_size: few
v_call: TRBV25-1
j_call: TRBJ2-3
d_call: -
cdr3_aa: CATRTFTDTQYF
cdr3_nt: TGTGCCACCAGGACATTCACAGATACGCAGTATTTT

clone_size: many
v_call: TRBV15
j_call: TRBJ2-7
d_call: -
cdr3_aa: CATSREGTRTSYEQYF
cdr3_nt: TGTGCCACCAGCAGAGAAGGCACTAGAACTTCCTACGAGCAGTACTTC

clone_size: -
v_call: TRBV20-1
j_call: TRBJ2-7
d_call: -
cdr3_aa: CSARDLFGSPETYEQYF
cdr3_nt: TGCAGTGCTAGAGATCTTTTCGGGTCGCCCGAAACCTACGAGCAGTACTTC

clone_size: few
v_call: TRBV5-1
j_call: TRBJ1-2
d_call: -
cdr3_aa: CASAISGGASLDGYTF
cdr3_nt: TGCGCCAGCGCCATTAGCGGGGGCGCGAGCTTAGATGGCTACACCTTC

clone_size: few
v_call: TRBV20-1
j_call: TRBJ2-3
d_call: TRBD1
cdr3_aa: CSARTGGSDTQYF
cdr3_nt: TGCAGTGCCAGGACAGGGGGGTCAGATACGCAGTATTTT

clone_size: -
v_call: TRBV9
j_call: TRBJ1-5
d_call: -
cdr3_aa: CASSAGGRINQPQHF
cdr3_nt: TGTGCCAGCAGCGCGGGGGGGCGTATCAATCAGCCCCAGCATTTT

clone_size: -
v_call: TRBV20-1
j_call: TRBJ1-1
d_call: -
cdr3_aa: CSAKWGGRDTEAFF
cdr3_nt: TGCAGTGCCAAGTGGGGGGGCAGGGACACTGAAGCTTTCTTT

clone_size: -
v_call: TRBV25-1
j_call: TRBJ1-5
d_call: -
cdr3_aa: CASSDAVSNQPQHF
cdr3_nt: TGTGCCAGCAGTGATGCGGTAAGCAATCAGCCCCAGCATTTT

clone_size: many
v_call: TRBV7-2
j_call: TRBJ2-3
d_call: -
cdr3_aa: CASSLNKAGTDTQYF
cdr3_nt: TGTGCCAGCAGCTTAAACAAGGCTGGCACAGATACGCAGTATTTT

clone_size: few
v_call: TRBV20-1
j_call: TRBJ1-2
d_call: TRBD1
cdr3_aa: CSARPQGTNYGYTF
cdr3_nt: TGCAGTGCTCGACCACAGGGGACTAACTATGGCTACACCTTC

clone_size: many
v_call: TRBV6-2/TRBV6-3
j_call: TRBJ2-7
d_call: -
cdr3_aa: CASKGENYEQYF
cdr3_nt: TGTGCCAGCAAGGGGGAGAACTACGAGCAGTACTTC